Given below is one T cell receptor (beta chain) in context. The antigen it recognizes is unknown. No much larger clone exists at a distance of one base, and base qualities are not known. TCRbeta CDR3 regions were amplified from genomic DNA by means of the immunoSEQ Assay, a bias-controlled multiplex PCR. The original methods were these. Within the assay, amplification of reference gene primers was used to estimate how many nucleated cells each sample contained. Sequence reads were collapsed and filtered to measure the absolute abundance of every unique TCRbeta CDR3 rearrangement. For each sample, productive Simpson clonality was calculated by taking the square root of Simpson's diversity index across productive rearrangements. In its TCRdb copy, this immuneACCESS table keeps in-frame sequences only and misses some clones. Where compared with another copy, unresolved V genes explain less than half of these, and the others have no known cause. From that table come the V and J calls and clone size; the DNA was used to work out D and trimming. The sample profile shows roughly 200,000 clones; 88% of them were found once. 2.5% to 3% of the sample belongs to the ten largest clones.

Participants in the prospective study were enrolled through a virtual design, were aged about 18 to 90 years, and lived in roughly 24 United States geographic areas. To assign participants to cohorts, the prospective study relied on clinical history that participants themselves reported in a screening survey and a study questionnaire. For ImmuneRACE Cohort 3, a participant was defined as recovered based on two consecutive negative NP/OP PCR tests, clearance by a healthcare professional, or resolution of symptoms. In the prospective study, whole blood, serum and a nasopharyngeal or oropharyngeal swab were collected from each participant by mobile phlebotomists. Additional blood draws and questionnaires over an approximately two-month period could optionally be provided by prospective study participants. Before DNA extraction, blood samples from the prospective study were shipped at room temperature or frozen.

This entry belongs to a study of blood T cell repertoires in COVID-19 (dated by TCRdb to the early 2020s). Background for the entire study: Samples covering the acute and convalescent phases of COVID-19 were provided by collaborators in the United States, Italy and Spain. The repertoires were released in a freely available public database meant as a resource for research on the immune response to SARS-CoV-2. The prospective study material was composed of cDNA or gDNA derived from T cells, B-cell-depleted T cells, or PBMCs. Subjects who had been exposed to COVID-19, were actively infected with it, or had recovered from it provided the deeply sampled blood TCRbeta repertoires that made up the dataset. HLA class I and class II types, where available, came from metadata supplied by the sample provider rather than from assay-based typing. A de-identified subject ID, COVID-19 status, age in years and sex were almost always included in the sample metadata. The samples were drawn from the first 160 participants of the ongoing ImmuneRACE study and from 950 to 1,500 subjects provided by 6 global collaborators. Broader findings and caveats from the paper: The quantity of clinical and demographic metadata differed by source and by participant and was supplied without curation.

This clonotype originated in a woman in her twenties or thirties who had recovered from COVID-19. The sequencing input was PBMCs or T cells enriched from blood (not recorded which).

The DNA reads as follows: TGTGCCAGCAGAGAAAGGACAGGAGGGGGAAAACTGTTTTTT. This codes for CASRERTGGGKLFF. This receptor chain uses TRBV21-1 and TRBJ1-4; no DNA check was done on the table's D call, TRBD1. TRBV21-1 is an annotated pseudogene. The cysteine opens and the phenylalanine closes a CDR3 of 14 amino acids. The only DNA kept is the CDR3, 42 bases in frame from the first base.